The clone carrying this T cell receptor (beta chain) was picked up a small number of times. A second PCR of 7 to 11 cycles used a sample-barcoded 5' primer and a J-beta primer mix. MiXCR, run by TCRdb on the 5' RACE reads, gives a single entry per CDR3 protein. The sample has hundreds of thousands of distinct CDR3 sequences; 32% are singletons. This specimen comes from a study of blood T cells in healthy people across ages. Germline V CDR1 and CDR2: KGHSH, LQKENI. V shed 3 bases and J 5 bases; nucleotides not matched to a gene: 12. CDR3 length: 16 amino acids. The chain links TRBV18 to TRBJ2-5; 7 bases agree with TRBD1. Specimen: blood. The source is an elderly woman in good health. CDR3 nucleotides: TGTGCCAGCTCACCGTCCGTCGGGACAGCCAGGGAGACCCAGTACTTC. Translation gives CASSPSVGTARETQYF. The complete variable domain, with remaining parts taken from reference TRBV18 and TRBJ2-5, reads NAGVMQNPRHLVRRRGQEARLRCSPMKGHSHVYWYRQLPEEGLKFMVYLQKENIIDESGMPKERFSAEFPKEGPSILRIQQVVRGDSAAYFCASSPSVGTARETQYFGPGTRLLVL.